Each of the 5 T cell receptor beta chains below was sequenced from the same sample in a study of blood T cells in healthy people across ages. Primers used in a second PCR of about 6 to 12 cycles were a sample-barcoded 5' primer and a J-beta primer mix. From the 5' RACE reads, TCRdb called clonotypes with MiXCR, one entry per CDR3 protein. Among 800,000 to 950,000 distinct CDR3 sequences listed, 35% to 40% were seen once. Sequenced material: blood. These receptors were taken from a man between 18 and 35 years old in good health.

This clonotype showed up many times. The chain is built from TRBV20-1 and TRBJ1-2; TRBD1 matches 8 bases. Germline V lookup: CDR1 DFQATT, CDR2 SNEGSKA (reference sequence). Trimming took 3 bases from V and 4 from J; bases not matched to a gene: 13. The CDR3 consists of 16 residues. CDR3 bases: TGCAGTGCTAGGGGCTTCCAGGGGGCGATTCCCTATGGCTACACCTTC. As protein: CSARGFQGAIPYGYTF.

As concerns this clonotype: At one of its ends the junction is not consistent with the germline gene, which may arise from a read error. The chain links TRBV30 to TRBJ2-1; D is perhaps TRBD2 (5 bases). The CDR3 length is 14 residues. In germline, CDR1 is GTSNPN, CDR2 SVGIG (reference sequence). For the CDR3, the DNA is TGTGCCTGGAGAGTGGGGAGCTCCTACAATGAGCAGCTCTTC. Translated, it gives CAWRVGSSYNEQLF.

This clonotype has at least ten counts. The chain carries TRBV12-3 or TRBV12-4 and TRBJ1-4; possible D gene TRBD1, 6 bases. There are 15 residues in the CDR3. V was trimmed by 4 bases and J by 4 bases, leaving 13 bases between them. Here the CDR3 reads CASSSPTGVNEKLFF. CDR3 nucleotide sequence: TGTGCCAGCAGTTCCCCGACAGGCGTTAATGAAAAACTGTTTTTT.

V is TRBV7-9 and J is TRBJ2-3; tentative D call: TRBD2 (5 bases). Trimming stripped 4 bases from V and 2 bases from J, with 19 bases between. The CDR3 consists of 17 residues. The V gene's germline CDR1 is SEHNR and CDR2 FQNEAQ (reference sequence). CDR3 nucleotides: TGTGCCAGCAGCTACGAAACCTCTACGGAGGACACAGATACGCAGTATTTT. Translated: CASSYETSTEDTDTQYF.

The V gene is TRBV12-3 or TRBV12-4, the J gene TRBJ1-5; perhaps TRBD1 as D (5 bases). The CDR3 extends over 15 amino acids. Between the trimmed V and J ends, which lost 2 bases and 6 bases, there was a span of 14 bases. This CDR3 is CASSLSSRAGQPQHF. CDR3 sequence (DNA): TGTGCCAGCAGTTTATCGAGCAGGGCGGGTCAGCCCCAGCATTTT.